This TCR beta chain stems from a study of response to subunit inactivated influenza vaccine. As regards this clonotype: Its antigen is currently unknown.

From the RT-PCR reads, TCRdb called clonotypes with MiXCR, one entry per CDR3 protein. The sample has under 500,000 distinct CDR3 sequences, approximately 10% seen once. Study results and caveats: Authors suggested few new T cells are recruited by each seasonal influenza vaccination.

The CDR3 has 17 amino acids. Germline-derived CDR1 and CDR2 are SGHTA and FQGTGA. The ends lost 5 bases at V and 4 bases at J; junction bases unmatched: 8. This chain uses TRBV7-3 with TRBJ2-1; 13 nucleotides agree with TRBD2. The sequencing here drew on PBMCs from blood, taken roughly 48 days after vaccination. This clonotype was sampled from a man between 50 and 59 years old who received an inactivated influenza vaccine. The CDR3 is CASSRTSGRGAYNEQFF. The CDR3, as DNA: TGTGCCAGCAGCCGGACTAGCGGGAGAGGGGCATACAATGAGCAGTTCTTC.